The table lists the clone carrying this T cell receptor (beta chain) with a few counts. Its antigen is still unknown. The record originates from a study of post-analysis software for immune sequencing data. Germline values: CDR1 MNHNS, CDR2 SASEGT. This CDR3 is built from 16 residues. Trimming pared 10 bases from V and 0 bases from J, leaving 20 bases between. Unique molecular identifiers featured in each of the TCR beta cDNA libraries. TCRdb used MiXCR to reprocess the PCR reads, holding one entry per CDR3 protein. The table has roughly 580,000 distinct CDR3 sequences, 44% seen once. Study results and limitations: Under the F measure, samples that were prepared in one batch clustered strongly together. There were roughly 5 TRBV segments more frequent in patients than controls, and TRBV5-6, TRBV5-1 and TRBV20-1 were among them.

The chain carries TRBV6-1 and TRBJ2-3, with D possibly TRBD2 on 6 matching bases. This clonotype was obtained from a girl aged 10-17 years with multiple sclerosis. Specimen: blood. The CDR3 region is CAITPTRYYSTDTQYF. In DNA, the CDR3 is TGTGCCATCACACCGACTAGATATTATAGCACAGATACGCAGTATTTT.